Here is one T cell receptor beta chain with its context. These data originate in a study of cytomegalovirus exposure and HLA in healthy donors. Donors were ostensibly healthy at sampling, although undocumented immune exposures were probable. A multiplex PCR was run with 60 Vbeta primers and 13 Jbeta primers. Some clones are missing from TCRdb's copy, which holds only in-frame ones; the method was immunoSEQ multiplex PCR. Of about 150,000 clones listed, about 77% are singletons. The sequenced sample consisted of PBMCs. This TCR was sampled from a woman in her 40s in good health and CMV-seronegative.

In DNA, the CDR3 is TGTGCCAGTGACTCTTACTCTGGAAACACCATATATTTT. It translates to CASDSYSGNTIYF. This chain joins TRBV28 and TRBJ1-3; no firm D call. CDR3 length: 13 amino acids. V gave up 9 bases and J gave up 0 bases, with 9 bases separating them. The germline gives CDR1 MDHEN, CDR2 SYDVKM.